The T cell receptor (beta chain) under discussion was sequenced for a study of control samples from healthy donors and cancer patients. TCRdb keeps only in-frame clones here, not all; method: immunoSEQ multiplex PCR. The repertoire holds 21,000 or so clones, with approximately 85% as singletons. V was pared by 2 bases and J by 9 bases, with 6 bases between. CDR3 size: 11 residues. Looked up from germline, CDR1 is SGHRS and CDR2 is YFSETQ. This sequence originates from a man aged 55 to 70 with head and neck cancer. This sequence joins TRBV5-1 and TRBJ2-1; perhaps TRBD2 as D (5 bases). The sequencing sample was made of PBMCs. The CDR3 DNA follows: TGCGCCAGCAGCTTCGCGGGTGAGCAGTTCTTC. Residues: CASSFAGEQFF.